This T cell receptor (beta chain) is drawn from a study of OX40 agonist ivuxolimab in advanced cancers. Study-level points and caveats: Low clonal expansion, among the lowest seen, marked partial responders at 0.1-3.0 mg/kg. Clonal expansion from baseline to week 6 occurred in both CD4+ and CD8+ T cells.

The timepoints at which blood was sampled were baseline, cycle 4 day 1, and cycle 7 day 1. The repertoire was sequenced with immunoSEQ multiplex PCR; TCRdb's copy has only in-frame clones and lacks some. Of about 76,000 clones in the sample, 70% to 90% were seen once. On this clone: Its antigen is undetermined.

This receptor was identified in an adult with an advanced solid tumor such as melanoma, head and neck, liver or kidney cancer. The specimen was CD4+ or CD8+ T cells sorted from blood, collected in a trial of the OX40 agonist ivuxolimab.

CDR3 nucleotide sequence: TGTGCCAGCTCACCACCTAATGGACTCTCCTACGAGCAGTACTTC. It specifies CASSPPNGLSYEQYF. The V gene is TRBV18, the J gene TRBJ2-7, with D possibly TRBD2 on 5 matching bases. This CDR3 comprises 15 residues. Trimming shortened V by 0 bases and J by 0 bases, and 9 bases separated the two germline ends. Germline V CDR1 and CDR2: KGHSH, LQKENI. Complete variable domain (other parts from reference TRBV18 and TRBJ2-7): NAGVMQNPRHLVRRRGQEARLRCSPMKGHSHVYWYRQLPEEGLKFMVYLQKENIIDESGMPKERFSAEFPKEGPSILRIQQVVRGDSAAYFCASSPPNGLSYEQYFGPGTRLTVT.